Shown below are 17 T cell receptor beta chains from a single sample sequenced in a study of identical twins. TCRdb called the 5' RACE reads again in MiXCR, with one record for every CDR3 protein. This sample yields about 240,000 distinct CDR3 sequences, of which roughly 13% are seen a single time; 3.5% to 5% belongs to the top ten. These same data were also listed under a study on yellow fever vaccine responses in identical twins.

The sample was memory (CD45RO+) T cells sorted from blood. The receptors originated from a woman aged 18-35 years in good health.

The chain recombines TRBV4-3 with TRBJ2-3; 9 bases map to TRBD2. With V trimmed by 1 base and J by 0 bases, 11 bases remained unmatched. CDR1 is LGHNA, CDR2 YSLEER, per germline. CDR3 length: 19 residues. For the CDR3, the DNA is TGCGCCAGCAGCCAAGTTCCCGCGGGAGGGCCCTCGAGCACAGATACGCAGTATTTT. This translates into CASSQVPAGGPSSTDTQYF.

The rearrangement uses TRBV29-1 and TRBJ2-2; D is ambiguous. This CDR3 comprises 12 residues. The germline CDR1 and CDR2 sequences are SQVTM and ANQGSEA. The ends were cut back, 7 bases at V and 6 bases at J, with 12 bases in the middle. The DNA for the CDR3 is TGCAGCGCCCGTGCAGGCCCCGGGGAGCTGTTTTTT. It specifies CSARAGPGELFF.

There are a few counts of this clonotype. CDR3 nucleotide sequence: TGTGCCAGCAGCCGAGCTAGCGGGTTACAAGAGACCCAGTACTTC. Encoded protein: CASSRASGLQETQYF. The V call is TRBV7-2, the J call TRBJ2-5; 8 nucleotides agree with TRBD2. The germline CDR1 and CDR2 sequences are SGHTA and FQGNSA. Trimming removed 5 bases from V and 2 bases from J; junction bases left unmatched: 7. The CDR3 loop spans 15 amino acids.

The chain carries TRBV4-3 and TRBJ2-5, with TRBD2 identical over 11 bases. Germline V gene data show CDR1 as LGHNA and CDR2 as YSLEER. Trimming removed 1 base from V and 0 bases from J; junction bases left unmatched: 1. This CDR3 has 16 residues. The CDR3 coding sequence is TGCGCCAGCAGCCAAGCTAGCGGGAGGAACCAAGAGACCCAGTACTTC. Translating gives CASSQASGRNQETQYF.

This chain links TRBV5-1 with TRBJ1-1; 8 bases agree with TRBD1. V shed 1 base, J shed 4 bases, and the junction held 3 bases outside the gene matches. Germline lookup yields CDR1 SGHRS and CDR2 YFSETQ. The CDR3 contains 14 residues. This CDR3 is CASSLTTGGTEAFF. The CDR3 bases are TGCGCCAGCAGCTTGACCACAGGGGGCACTGAAGCTTTCTTT.

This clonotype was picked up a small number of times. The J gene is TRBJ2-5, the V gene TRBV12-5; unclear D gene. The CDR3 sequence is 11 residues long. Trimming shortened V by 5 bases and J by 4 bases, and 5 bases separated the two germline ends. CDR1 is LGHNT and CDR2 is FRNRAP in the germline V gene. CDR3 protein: CASGPIETQYF. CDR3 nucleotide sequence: TGTGCTAGTGGTCCCATAGAGACCCAGTACTTC.

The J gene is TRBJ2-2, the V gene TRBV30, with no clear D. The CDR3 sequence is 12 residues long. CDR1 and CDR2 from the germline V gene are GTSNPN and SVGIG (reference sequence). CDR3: CGLRANTGELFF. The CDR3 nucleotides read TGTGGCCTACGGGCCAACACCGGGGAGCTGTTTTTT.

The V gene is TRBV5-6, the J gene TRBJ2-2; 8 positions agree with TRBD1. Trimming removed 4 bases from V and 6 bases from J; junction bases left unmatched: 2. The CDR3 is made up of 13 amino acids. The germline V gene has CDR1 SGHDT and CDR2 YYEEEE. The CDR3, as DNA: TGTGCCAGCAGCGTGGACAGGGCCGGGGAGCTGTTTTTT. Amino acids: CASSVDRAGELFF.

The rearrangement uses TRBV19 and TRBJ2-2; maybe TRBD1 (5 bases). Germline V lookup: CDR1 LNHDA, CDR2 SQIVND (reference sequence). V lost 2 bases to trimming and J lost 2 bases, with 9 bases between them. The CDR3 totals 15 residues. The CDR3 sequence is CASSIQTANTGELFF. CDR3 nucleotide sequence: TGTGCCAGTAGTATACAGACAGCTAACACCGGGGAGCTGTTTTTT.

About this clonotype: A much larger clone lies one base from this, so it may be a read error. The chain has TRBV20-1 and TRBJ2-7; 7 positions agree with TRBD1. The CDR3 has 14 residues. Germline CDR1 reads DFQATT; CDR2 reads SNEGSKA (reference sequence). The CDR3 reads CCARSGQVDYEQYF. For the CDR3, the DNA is TGCTGTGCTAGATCTGGACAGGTTGACTACGAGCAGTACTTC.

As DNA, the CDR3 is TGCAGTGCTAGTGGAGCCACCTACGAGCAGTACTTC. Protein sequence: CSASGATYEQYF. This chain uses TRBV20-1 with TRBJ2-7; D not resolved. The CDR3 runs 12 residues. V lost 3 bases, J lost 2 bases, and 8 bases lay in between. Germline CDR1 is DFQATT and CDR2 is SNEGSKA (reference sequence).

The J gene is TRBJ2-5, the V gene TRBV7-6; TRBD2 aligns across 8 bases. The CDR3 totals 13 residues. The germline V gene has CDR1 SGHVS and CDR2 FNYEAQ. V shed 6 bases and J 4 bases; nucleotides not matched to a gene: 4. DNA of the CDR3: TGTGCCAGCAGTCGCCTAGCGGGAGAGACCCAGTACTTC. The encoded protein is CASSRLAGETQYF.

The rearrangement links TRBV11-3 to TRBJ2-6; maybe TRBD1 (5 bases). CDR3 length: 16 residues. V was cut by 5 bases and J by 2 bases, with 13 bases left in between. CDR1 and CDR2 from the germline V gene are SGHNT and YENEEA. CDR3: CASSLGPGTGANVLTF. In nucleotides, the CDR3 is TGTGCCAGCAGCCTAGGACCAGGGACTGGGGCCAACGTCCTGACTTTC.

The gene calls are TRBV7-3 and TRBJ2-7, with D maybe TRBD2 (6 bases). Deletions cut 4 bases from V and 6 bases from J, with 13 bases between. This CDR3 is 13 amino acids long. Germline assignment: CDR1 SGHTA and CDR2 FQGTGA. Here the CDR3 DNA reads TGTGCCAGCAGCTCCGACCAGACTAGCGAGCAGTACTTC. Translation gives CASSSDQTSEQYF.

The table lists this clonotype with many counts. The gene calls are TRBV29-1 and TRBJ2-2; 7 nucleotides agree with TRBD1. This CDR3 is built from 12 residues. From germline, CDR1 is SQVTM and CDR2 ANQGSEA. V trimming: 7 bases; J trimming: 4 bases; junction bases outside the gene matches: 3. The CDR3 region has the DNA TGCAGCGGTGGGACAGCCACCGGGGAGCTGTTTTTT. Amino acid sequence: CSGGTATGELFF.

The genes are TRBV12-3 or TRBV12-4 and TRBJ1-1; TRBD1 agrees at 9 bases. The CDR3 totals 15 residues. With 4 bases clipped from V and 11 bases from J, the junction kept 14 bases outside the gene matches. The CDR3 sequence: CASSSTGGAVEGAFF. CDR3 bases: TGTGCCAGCAGTTCCACAGGGGGCGCGGTTGAGGGCGCTTTCTTT.

The CDR3 reads CASSEWETQYF. The DNA for the CDR3 is TGTGCCAGCAGTGAGTGGGAGACCCAGTACTTC. V and J are TRBV2 and TRBJ2-5; no firm D call. The CDR3 extends over 11 amino acids. V lost 3 bases and J lost 5, with 4 bases in between. Germline V gene data show CDR1 as SNHLY and CDR2 as FYNNEI.